This passage covers 26 T cell receptor beta chains from one sample sequenced in a study of Graves' ophthalmopathy and Graves' hyperthyroidism. Amplification of TCR beta CDR3 regions used RNA transcripts. HTBI-primed RT-PCR formed the first round, and a multiplex PCR formed the second. TCRdb reprocessed the multiplex PCR reads with MiXCR, giving one entry per CDR3 protein. The data contain 740,000 or so distinct CDR3 sequences, approximately 40% of them seen just once; the ten biggest clones take up roughly 46%. Sequencing input: peripheral blood. These receptors were taken from an adult man with Graves' ophthalmopathy.

The chain carries TRBV5-4 and TRBJ1-3; unclear D gene. Per the germline V gene, CDR1 is SGHNT and CDR2 is YYREEE (reference sequence). This CDR3 spans 12 amino acids. Trimming took off 0 bases at V and 8 bases at J, with 6 bases between the two ends. The DNA for the CDR3 is TGTGCCAGCAGCTTGGGTCCGGACACCATATATTTT. This codes for CASSLGPDTIYF.

This clonotype has at least ten counts. J is TRBJ1-4 and V is TRBV2; maybe TRBD1 (6 bases). This CDR3 has 14 amino acids. Trimming removed 6 bases at V and 0 bases at J, with 8 bases between. CDR1 and CDR2 (germline): SNHLY, FYNNEI. The CDR3 here is CASRDRATNEKLFF. The CDR3 DNA sequence: TGTGCCAGCAGGGACAGAGCAACTAATGAAAAACTGTTTTTT.

Ten or more counts support this clonotype. The junction and the germline gene differ at one end; a read error may be behind it. The chain has TRBV11-2 and TRBJ2-7, with D possibly called TRBD1 or TRBD2 (5 bases each). CDR3 length equals 14 residues. Germline CDR1 and CDR2: SGHAT and FQNNGV. CDR3: CASSLVGRQIPGGF. The CDR3, as DNA: TGTGCCAGCAGCTTAGTGGGACGGCAAATCCCCGGTGGCTTC.

The chain employs TRBV10-3 and TRBJ1-1, with D unresolved. Per the germline V gene, CDR1 is ENHRY and CDR2 is SYGVKD. V gave up 6 bases and J gave up 2 bases, with 13 bases separating them. CDR3 length: 14 amino acids. CDR3 amino acids: CAISPTFRNTEAFF. DNA of the CDR3: TGTGCCATCAGCCCCACATTTCGAAACACTGAAGCTTTCTTT.

This rearrangement joins TRBV25-1 to TRBJ1-5; TRBD1 might be the D (6 bases). V was clipped by 6 bases and J by 0 bases, with 15 bases between them. Germline V lookup: CDR1 MGHDK, CDR2 SYGVNS. The CDR3 runs to 16 residues. The chain's CDR3 is CASRQGSAYSNQPQHF. The CDR3 bases are TGTGCCAGCAGACAGGGTTCCGCTTATAGCAATCAGCCCCAGCATTTT.

The sample holds a few counts of this clonotype. This chain connects TRBV6-6 to TRBJ2-5, with D perhaps TRBD1 (6 bases). Trimming stripped 10 bases from V and 4 bases from J, with 13 bases between. CDR3 length: 12 residues. Looked up from germline, CDR1 is MNHNY and CDR2 is SVGAGI (reference sequence). This CDR3 is CATQGYPETQYF. The CDR3 DNA follows: TGTGCCACCCAGGGGTACCCAGAGACCCAGTACTTC.

V is TRBV29-1 and J is TRBJ2-5, with D perhaps TRBD2 (7 bases). V was pared by 4 bases and J by 5 bases, with 17 bases between. CDR3 length: 14 residues. CDR1 is SQVTM, CDR2 ANQGSEA, per germline. This CDR3 reads CSVVGGAVGETQYF. In nucleotides, the CDR3 is TGCAGCGTTGTGGGGGGGGCCGTGGGGGAGACCCAGTACTTC.

The table lists this clonotype with a few counts. The chain combines TRBV7-8 with TRBJ1-1; 8 nucleotides match TRBD1. V was clipped by 3 bases and J by 7 bases; unmatched bases: 4. The CDR3 length is 13 residues. The germline gives CDR1 SGHVS, CDR2 FQNEAQ. CDR3 DNA sequence: TGTGCCAGCAGCTTGCAGGGGGCGGGTGAAGCTTTCTTT. It specifies CASSLQGAGEAFF.

To note about this clonotype: The CDR3 ends on some other residue instead of the conserved phenylalanine or tryptophan, so this is likely a read error. The DNA is left out, because the CDR3 cannot be placed on it with certainty; the CDR3 is given as TCRdb lists it. This chain connects TRBV20-1 to TRBJ2-5; the table names TRBD1, a call not compared with the DNA. The germline V gene has CDR1 DFQATT and CDR2 SNEGSKA (reference sequence). The CDR3 has 12 amino acids, counting both end residues. The CDR3 loop reads CSAREWGTETFL.

The table lists this clonotype with a few counts. This sequence joins TRBV7-9 and TRBJ2-7, with D maybe TRBD1 (6 bases). Trimming removed 5 bases from V and 4 bases from J, with 18 bases in between. Looked up from germline, CDR1 is SEHNR and CDR2 is FQNEAQ (reference sequence). This CDR3 spans 15 amino acids. This CDR3 is CASSGGDNLRYEQYF. The CDR3 DNA reads TGTGCCAGCAGCGGGGGCGACAACTTGAGGTACGAGCAGTACTTC.

This clonotype has more than one count but fewer than ten. The gene calls are TRBV11-2 and TRBJ1-5, with unresolved D. V was trimmed by 1 base and J by 6 bases, leaving 7 bases between them. The CDR3 has 13 amino acids. Germline V lookup: CDR1 SGHAT, CDR2 FQNNGV. The CDR3: CASSLGRIQPQHF. The CDR3 DNA follows: TGTGCCAGCAGCTTAGGTAGGATTCAGCCCCAGCATTTT.

Regarding this clonotype: A much larger clone differs by one base, so this may be a read error. No conserved phenylalanine or tryptophan ends this CDR3, so it is likely a read error. The chain joins TRBV2 to TRBJ2-6; no definite D call. V dropped 6 bases and J dropped 2 bases, with 8 bases sitting between them. This CDR3 has 14 amino acids. Germline loops: CDR1 SNHLY, CDR2 FYNNEI. The CDR3 sequence: CASRESAGANVLTS. The CDR3 nucleotides read TGTGCCAGCAGGGAGTCGGCTGGGGCCAACGTCCTGACTTCC.

This clonotype was recorded at least ten times. This chain joins TRBV7-2 and TRBJ2-7; D is unclear. Trimming cost V 2 bases and J 5 bases, with 10 bases left between them. Germline V gives CDR1 SGHTA, CDR2 FQGNSA. The CDR3 is made up of 13 amino acids. The CDR3 loop reads CASSLSSVNEQYF. CDR3 nucleotides: TGTGCCAGCAGCTTATCGTCAGTCAACGAGCAGTACTTC.

The gene calls are TRBV7-9 and TRBJ2-6; D unclear. Trimming shortened V by 5 bases and J by 3 bases, and 8 bases separated the two germline ends. This CDR3 is 14 amino acids long. Germline CDR1 and CDR2: SEHNR and FQNEAQ (reference sequence). CDR3 sequence (DNA): TGTGCCAGCAGCGTTGGCTTTGGGGCCAACGTCCTGACTTTC. It yields the protein CASSVGFGANVLTF.

Regarding this clonotype: The conserved closing phenylalanine or tryptophan is absent in this CDR3, likely reflecting a read error. The V gene is TRBV9, the J gene TRBJ2-3, with 7 bases fitting TRBD1. The CDR3 is 15 residues long. Germline-derived CDR1 and CDR2 are SGDLS and YYNGEE. The V segment lost 0 bases and the J segment 2 bases; nucleotides outside the gene matches: 3. The CDR3 nucleotides read TGTGCCAGCAGCGTAGATGGGACAGCCACAGATACGCAGTATGTT. It yields the protein CASSVDGTATDTQYV.

The rearrangement links TRBV7-9 to TRBJ2-5; no definite D call. With the DNA end fitting TRBJ2-7 better, the J assignment may be wrong. There are 13 residues in the CDR3. In germline, CDR1 is SEHNR, CDR2 FQNEAQ (reference sequence). The CDR3, as DNA: TGTGCCAGCAGTTTATCAAATGGCTACGAGCAGTACTTC. Residues: CASSLSNGYEQYF.

This chain joins TRBV25-1 and TRBJ2-2, with D perhaps given as TRBD1 or TRBD2 (6 bases each). V lost 4 bases to trimming and J lost 7 bases, with 16 bases between them. The V gene's germline CDR1 is MGHDK and CDR2 SYGVNS. The CDR3 runs to 15 residues. In nucleotides, the CDR3 is TGTGCCAGCAGTGCTAGGGGGGAGGTCGGCGGGGAGCTGTTTTTT. It translates to CASSARGEVGGELFF.

This clonotype has at least ten counts. CDR3 DNA sequence: TGCAGCGTTTGGGGAGACTCTGGAAACACCATATATTTT. Its protein product is CSVWGDSGNTIYF. The chain recombines TRBV29-1 with TRBJ1-3; D remains ambiguous. Germline V CDR1 and CDR2: SQVTM, ANQGSEA. Trimming left V 5 bases short and J 0 bases short, with 8 bases between. The CDR3 has 13 amino acids.

The gene calls are TRBV10-3 and TRBJ1-4; 10 bases line up with TRBD1. J was trimmed by 10 bases and V by 10 bases; bases with no gene match: 12. Looked up from germline, CDR1 is ENHRY and CDR2 is SYGVKD. The CDR3 covers 14 residues. The CDR3 DNA reads TGTGCCAGCAGGGCCGGGACAGGGGACGGAAAACTGTTTTTT. It translates to CASRAGTGDGKLFF.

This clonotype was seen at least ten times. This chain joins TRBV29-1 and TRBJ2-5, with D hard to call. CDR1 SQVTM and CDR2 ANQGSEA come from the germline V gene. This CDR3 has 12 amino acids. V shed 7 bases and J shed 2 bases, with 11 bases lying between them. CDR3 DNA sequence: TGCAGCGGTGGAAGGCAGCAAGAGACCCAGTACTTC. The encoded protein is CSGGRQQETQYF.

The sample holds one count of this clonotype. The chain recombines TRBV20-1 with TRBJ2-2; no reliable D call. The V end lost 3 bases, the J end lost 7 bases, and 9 bases lay between the germline ends. The CDR3 extends over 12 amino acids. Germline values: CDR1 DFQATT, CDR2 SNEGSKA (reference sequence). The CDR3 reads CSARVKGGELFF. The DNA of the CDR3 is TGCAGTGCTAGGGTAAAGGGCGGGGAGCTGTTTTTT.

This clonotype was found many times. The rearrangement links TRBV2 to TRBJ2-5, with 14 bases aligning to TRBD2. Germline CDR1 is SNHLY and CDR2 is FYNNEI. The CDR3 is 15 amino acids. J was trimmed by 4 bases and V by 6 bases; bases with no gene match: 4. The CDR3 DNA reads as TGTGCCAGCAGGGCGACTAGCGGGGGGGGAGAGACCCAGTACTTC. This translates into CASRATSGGGETQYF.

This clonotype was seen repeatedly, ten times or more. This chain uses TRBV19 with TRBJ2-7, with D perhaps matching TRBD1 (6 bases). CDR1 and CDR2 (germline): LNHDA, SQIVND (reference sequence). V was cut by 9 bases and J by 2 bases, with 14 bases left in between. This CDR3 is built from 13 residues. CDR3 DNA sequence: TGTGCCAGCAGCCCCGGACAGACCTACGAGCAGTACTTC. It encodes CASSPGQTYEQYF.

In this sample, this clonotype turned up many times. This chain links TRBV2 with TRBJ1-2; D is possibly TRBD1 (5 bases). CDR1 SNHLY and CDR2 FYNNEI come from the germline V gene. Trimming took 7 bases from V and 8 from J, leaving 14 bases between them. The CDR3 length is 12 residues. CDR3 protein: CASKGTAKGYTF. CDR3 in DNA: TGTGCCAGCAAAGGGACGGCTAAGGGCTACACCTTC. Supplemented by reference TRBV2 and TRBJ1-2, the full variable domain reads EPEVTQTPSHQVTQMGQEVILRCVPISNHLYFYWYRQILGQKVEFLVSFYNNEISEKSEIFDDQFSVERPDGSNFTLKIRSTKLEDSAMYFCASKGTAKGYTFGSGTRLTVV.

The sample holds a few counts of this clonotype. The chain joins TRBV11-2 to TRBJ2-7; perhaps TRBD2 as D (5 bases). Germline lookup yields CDR1 SGHAT and CDR2 FQNNGV. CDR3 length equals 13 residues. The germline V and J ends were trimmed by 4 bases and 6 bases, with 13 bases remaining between them. This chain's CDR3 is CASSSRRRSEQYF. The CDR3 coding sequence is TGTGCCAGCAGCTCAAGGAGGCGGTCCGAGCAGTACTTC.

This clonotype was counted a single time. The J gene is TRBJ1-2, the V gene TRBV20-1; TRBD1 matches 7 bases. Germline lookup yields CDR1 DFQATT and CDR2 SNEGSKA (reference sequence). Unmatched junction bases numbered 9, after V lost 6 bases and J lost 5 bases. The CDR3 runs to 13 residues. CDR3 residues: CSASRDSTYGYTF. The CDR3 DNA is TGCAGTGCCTCGCGGGACAGCACTTATGGCTACACCTTC.